This TCR beta chain was recorded in a study of cytomegalovirus exposure and HLA in healthy donors. Study-level results: Through in vitro validation, three CMV-associated chains were shown to be specific for CMV antigens.

For this clone: Its antigen is still unknown.

The PCR contained 60 Vbeta and 13 Jbeta primers. Sequenced by immunoSEQ multiplex PCR; TCRdb stores in-frame clones only, minus some. Of over 150,000 clones in the sample, 80% were seen once. Germline CDR1 SGHTA, CDR2 FQGNSA. The ends were cut back, 4 bases at V and 7 bases at J, with 20 bases in the middle. The length of the CDR3 is 15 residues. This TCR was recovered from a woman between 50 and 59 years old in good health and CMV-seronegative. The chain links TRBV7-2 to TRBJ2-7, with D perhaps matching TRBD2 (8 bases). The source material was PBMCs. CDR3 coding DNA: TGTGCCAGCAGCTACCTATGGACAGGCGGGGGGGAGCAGTACTTC. This encodes CASSYLWTGGGEQYF.